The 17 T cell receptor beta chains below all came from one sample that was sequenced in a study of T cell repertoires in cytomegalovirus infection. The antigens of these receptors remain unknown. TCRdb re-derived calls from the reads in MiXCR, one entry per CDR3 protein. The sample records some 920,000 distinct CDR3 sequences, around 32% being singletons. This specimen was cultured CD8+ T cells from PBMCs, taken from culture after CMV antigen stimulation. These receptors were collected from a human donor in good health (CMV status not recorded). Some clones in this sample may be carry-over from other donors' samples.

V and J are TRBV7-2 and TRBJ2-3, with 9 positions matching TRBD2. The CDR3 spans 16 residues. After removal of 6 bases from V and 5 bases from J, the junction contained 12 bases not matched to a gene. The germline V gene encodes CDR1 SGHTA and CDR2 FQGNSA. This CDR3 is CASRNPSGGPEDTQYF. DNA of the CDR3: TGTGCCAGCAGGAACCCGAGCGGGGGGCCGGAAGATACGCAGTATTTT.

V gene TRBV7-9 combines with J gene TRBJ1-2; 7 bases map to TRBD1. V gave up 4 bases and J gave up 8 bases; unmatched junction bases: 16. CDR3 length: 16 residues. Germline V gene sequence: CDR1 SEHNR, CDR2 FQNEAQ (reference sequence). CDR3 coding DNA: TGTGCCAGCAGCTACGGGACAGAGGTCGCTTATGGAGGCTACACCTTC. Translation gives CASSYGTEVAYGGYTF.

The CDR3 region is CASSWFLSGGAGTDTQYF. The DNA for the CDR3 is TGTGCCAGCAGCTGGTTTCTGAGCGGGGGGGCCGGCACAGATACGCAGTATTTT. This chain joins TRBV7-9 and TRBJ2-3; TRBD2 aligns across 10 bases. The CDR3 length is 18 residues. Germline assignment: CDR1 SEHNR and CDR2 FQNEAQ (reference sequence). The V and J ends lost 4 bases and 1 base, in that order; junction bases with no gene match: 11.

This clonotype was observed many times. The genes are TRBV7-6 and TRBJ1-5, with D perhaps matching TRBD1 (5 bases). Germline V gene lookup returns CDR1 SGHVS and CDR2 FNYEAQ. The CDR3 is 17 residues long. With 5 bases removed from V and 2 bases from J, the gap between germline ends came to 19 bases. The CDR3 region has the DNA TGTGCCAGCAGCCAATGGCCAGGGCCCCGTGGCAATCAGCCCCAGCATTTT. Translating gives CASSQWPGPRGNQPQHF.

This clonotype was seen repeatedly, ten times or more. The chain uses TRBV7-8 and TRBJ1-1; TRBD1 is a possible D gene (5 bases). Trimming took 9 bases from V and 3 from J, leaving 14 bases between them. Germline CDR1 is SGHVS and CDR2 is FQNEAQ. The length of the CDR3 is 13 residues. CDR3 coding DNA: TGTGCCAGTTCAGGGTATTGGGACACTGAAGCTTTCTTT. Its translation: CASSGYWDTEAFF.

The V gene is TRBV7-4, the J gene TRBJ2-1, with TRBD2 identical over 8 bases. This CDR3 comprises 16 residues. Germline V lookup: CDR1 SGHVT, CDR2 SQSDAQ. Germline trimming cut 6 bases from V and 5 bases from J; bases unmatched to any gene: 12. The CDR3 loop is CASRPPGRGGNNEQFF. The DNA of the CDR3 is TGTGCCAGCAGGCCCCCGGGCCGGGGGGGAAACAATGAGCAGTTCTTC.

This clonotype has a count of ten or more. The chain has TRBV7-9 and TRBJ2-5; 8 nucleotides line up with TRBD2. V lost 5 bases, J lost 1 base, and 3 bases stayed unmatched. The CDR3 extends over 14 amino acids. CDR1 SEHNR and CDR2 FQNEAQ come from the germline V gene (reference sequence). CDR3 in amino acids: CASSEAGGQETQYF. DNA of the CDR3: TGTGCCAGCAGCGAGGCGGGGGGCCAAGAGACCCAGTACTTC.

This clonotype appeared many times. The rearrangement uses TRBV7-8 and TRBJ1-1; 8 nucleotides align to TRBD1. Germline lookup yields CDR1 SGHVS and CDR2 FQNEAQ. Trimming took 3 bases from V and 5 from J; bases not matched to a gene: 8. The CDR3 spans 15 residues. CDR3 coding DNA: TGTGCCAGCAGCTTCCTACAGGGGGGGGGGACTGAAGCTTTCTTT. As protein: CASSFLQGGGTEAFF.

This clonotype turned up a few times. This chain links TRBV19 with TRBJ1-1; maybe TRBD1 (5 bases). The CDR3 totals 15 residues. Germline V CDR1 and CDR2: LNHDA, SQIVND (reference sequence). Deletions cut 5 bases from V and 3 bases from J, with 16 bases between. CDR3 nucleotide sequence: TGTGCCAGTAGTGTCCAGAATGGGGCCGACACTGAAGCTTTCTTT. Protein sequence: CASSVQNGADTEAFF.

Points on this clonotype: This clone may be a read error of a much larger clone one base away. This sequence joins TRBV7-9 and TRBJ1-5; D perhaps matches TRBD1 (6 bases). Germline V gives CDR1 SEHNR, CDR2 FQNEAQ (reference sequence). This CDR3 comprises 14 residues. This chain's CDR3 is CAGSLGGGRQPQHF. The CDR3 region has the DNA TGTGCCGGCAGCTTAGGAGGGGGGAGGCAGCCCCAGCATTTT.

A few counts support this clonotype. The CDR3 region has the DNA TGTGCCAGCAGTCCTCAGGGGGGATGGACTGAAGCTTTCTTT. Amino acid sequence: CASSPQGGWTEAFF. This chain connects TRBV27 to TRBJ1-1; TRBD1 matches at 7 bases. J was trimmed by 5 bases and V by 5 bases; bases with no gene match: 8. In germline, CDR1 is MNHEY, CDR2 SMNVEV (reference sequence). This CDR3 is built from 14 residues.

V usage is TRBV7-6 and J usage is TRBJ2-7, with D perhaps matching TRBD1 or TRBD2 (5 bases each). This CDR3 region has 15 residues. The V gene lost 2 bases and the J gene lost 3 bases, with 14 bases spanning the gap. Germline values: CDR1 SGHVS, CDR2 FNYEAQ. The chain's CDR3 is CASSLSGTDDYEQYF. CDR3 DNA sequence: TGTGCCAGCAGCTTATCCGGGACGGATGACTACGAGCAGTACTTC.

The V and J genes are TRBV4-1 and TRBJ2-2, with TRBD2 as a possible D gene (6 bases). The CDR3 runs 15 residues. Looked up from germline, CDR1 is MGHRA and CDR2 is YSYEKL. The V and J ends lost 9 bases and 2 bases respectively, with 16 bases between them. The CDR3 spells CASSNWGDNTGELFF. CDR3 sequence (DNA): TGCGCCAGTAGTAATTGGGGGGATAACACCGGGGAGCTGTTTTTT.

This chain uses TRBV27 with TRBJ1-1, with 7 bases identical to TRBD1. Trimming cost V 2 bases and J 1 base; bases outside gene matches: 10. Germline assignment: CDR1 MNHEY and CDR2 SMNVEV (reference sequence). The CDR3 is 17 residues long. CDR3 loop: CASSLLSTGQTNTEAFF. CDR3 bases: TGTGCCAGCAGTTTACTTAGTACGGGACAGACGAACACTGAAGCTTTCTTT.

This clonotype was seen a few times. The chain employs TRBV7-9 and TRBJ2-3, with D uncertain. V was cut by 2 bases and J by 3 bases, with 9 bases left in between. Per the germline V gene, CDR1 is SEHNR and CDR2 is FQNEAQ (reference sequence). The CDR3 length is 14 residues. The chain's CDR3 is CASSLKDGTDTQYF. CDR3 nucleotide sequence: TGTGCCAGCAGCTTAAAGGATGGGACAGATACGCAGTATTTT.

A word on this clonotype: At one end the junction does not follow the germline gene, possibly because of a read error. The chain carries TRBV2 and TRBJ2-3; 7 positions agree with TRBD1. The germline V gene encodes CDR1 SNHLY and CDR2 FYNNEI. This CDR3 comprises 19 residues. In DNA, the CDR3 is TGTGCCAGCGGTGACCTGAATCTGGCCGGGACAGCCCTCACAGATACGCAGTATTTT. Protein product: CASGDLNLAGTALTDTQYF.

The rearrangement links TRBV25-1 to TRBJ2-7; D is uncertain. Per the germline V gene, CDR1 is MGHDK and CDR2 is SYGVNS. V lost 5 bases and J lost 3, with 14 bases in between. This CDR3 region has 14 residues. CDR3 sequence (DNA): TGTGCCAGCAGTAGAGGACCGAATAGCTACGAGCAGTACGTC. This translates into CASSRGPNSYEQYV.